These 19 T cell receptor beta chains were all obtained from the same sample, sequenced in a study of blood T cell repertoires in COVID-19. Profiled with immunoSEQ multiplex PCR; TCRdb holds only in-frame clones, not every one. There are tens of thousands of clones in the sample; about 88% occur only once, and 18% lies in the top ten. Sequenced input: peripheral blood. These receptors were collected from a human donor with acute or convalescent COVID-19. The donor label of this sample is uncertain.

The rearrangement joins TRBV7-3 to TRBJ2-7; 9 nucleotides match TRBD1. Losses at the gene ends were 0 bases for V and 7 bases for J; bases not matched to a gene: 19. Germline-derived CDR1 and CDR2 are SGHTA and FQGTGA. The CDR3 consists of 19 residues. This CDR3 reads CASSLTPTHPGTGRREQYF. The CDR3 DNA sequence: TGTGCCAGCAGCTTAACCCCCACCCATCCCGGGACAGGGAGAAGAGAGCAGTACTTC.

The CDR3 DNA reads as TGTGCCTGGGACGTTACCAGGGGACAGGGGAAGTATGGCTACACCTTC. Its translation is CAWDVTRGQGKYGYTF. The V and J genes are TRBV30 and TRBJ1-2, with TRBD1 matching over 10 bases. V lost 5 bases, J lost 5 bases, and 14 bases stayed unmatched. There are 16 residues in the CDR3. Germline V gives CDR1 GTSNPN, CDR2 SVGIG (reference sequence).

The chain links TRBV4-1 to TRBJ2-5; the D gene is possibly TRBD2 (6 bases). The germline V and J ends were trimmed by 5 bases and 4 bases, with 14 bases remaining between them. CDR3 length: 14 amino acids. The germline V gene encodes CDR1 MGHRA and CDR2 YSYEKL. CDR3 in amino acids: CASSGGGGRETQYF. CDR3 DNA: TGCGCCAGCAGCGGGGGAGGAGGTAGAGAGACCCAGTACTTC.

The chain combines TRBV5-4 with TRBJ1-3; 8 bases match TRBD1. Germline assignment: CDR1 SGHNT and CDR2 YYREEE (reference sequence). V shed 4 bases, J shed 0 bases, and the junction held 9 bases outside the gene matches. The CDR3 runs 17 residues. CDR3 sequence reads: CASSTGQGRFSGNTIYF. The CDR3 bases are TGTGCCAGCAGCACAGGACAGGGAAGATTCTCTGGAAACACCATATATTTT.

This clone was counted only a few times. The chain couples TRBV9 to TRBJ1-6; D is ambiguous. This CDR3 is 14 amino acids long. Germline V gene data show CDR1 as SGDLS and CDR2 as YYNGEE. The ends were cut back, 0 bases at V and 8 bases at J, with 9 bases in the middle. CDR3 in DNA: TGTGCCAGCAGCGTAGGGGCAATCGATTCACCCCTCCACTTT. This codes for CASSVGAIDSPLHF.

The rearrangement joins TRBV9 to TRBJ2-2, with TRBD2 matching over 15 bases. The length of the CDR3 is 16 residues. J was trimmed by 6 bases and V by 3 bases; bases with no gene match: 3. Germline V gene sequence: CDR1 SGDLS, CDR2 YYNGEE. As DNA, the CDR3 is TGTGCCAGCAGCGCGGGACTAGCGGGAGGTGCCGGGGAGCTGTTTTTT. It specifies CASSAGLAGGAGELFF.

The chain employs TRBV5-1 and TRBJ2-7, with TRBD1 matching 7 bases. After removal of 0 bases from V and 5 bases from J, the junction contained 5 bases not matched to a gene. Germline-derived CDR1 and CDR2 are SGHRS and YFSETQ. The CDR3 covers 14 residues. The CDR3 DNA sequence: TGCGCCAGCAGCTTGGGACAGGGATTCGACGAGCAGTACTTC. This gives the protein CASSLGQGFDEQYF.

This rearrangement joins TRBV29-1 to TRBJ1-1; a weak D match, TRBD1 (5 bases). V was clipped by 6 bases and J by 4 bases, with 18 bases between them. CDR1 is SQVTM and CDR2 is ANQGSEA in the germline V gene. The CDR3 is 14 amino acids. The CDR3 spells CSVEGLAASTEAFF. CDR3 nucleotide sequence: TGCAGCGTGGAGGGGCTGGCGGCTTCCACTGAAGCTTTCTTT.

With respect to this clone: The same CDR3 can be traced to other DNA sequences in this sample. For the CDR3, the DNA is TGTGCCAGCAGCTTGCAGGGGACTGAAGCTTTCTTT. Translation: CASSLQGTEAFF. V gene TRBV5-4 combines with J gene TRBJ1-1, with a tentative D call TRBD1 (6 bases). Germline loops: CDR1 SGHNT, CDR2 YYREEE (reference sequence). The CDR3 spans 12 residues. The V end lost 1 base, the J end lost 5 bases, and 6 bases lay between the germline ends.

The chain carries TRBV9 and TRBJ1-6, with TRBD1 matching over 9 bases. CDR1 is SGDLS and CDR2 is YYNGEE in the germline V gene. The J segment lost 8 bases and the V segment lost 6 bases, leaving 3 bases of the junction unmatched. The CDR3 has 13 amino acids. CDR3 DNA: TGTGCCAGCACCAGGACAGGGGATTCACCCCTCCACTTT. The encoded protein is CASTRTGDSPLHF.

The rearrangement joins TRBV29-1 to TRBJ2-1, with a tentative D call TRBD1 (5 bases). V lost 7 bases to trimming and J lost 13 bases, with 17 bases between them. Germline values: CDR1 SQVTM, CDR2 ANQGSEA. This CDR3 region has 11 residues. The CDR3 nucleotides read TGCAGCGATACCGACAGTACAACACAGTTCTTC. Translating it yields CSDTDSTTQFF.

This chain uses TRBV4-1 with TRBJ1-2, with a weak D call TRBD1 (5 bases). Per germline, CDR1 MGHRA and CDR2 YSYEKL. V gave up 0 bases and J gave up 4 bases, with 9 bases separating them. CDR3 length equals 14 residues. CDR3 in DNA: TGCGCCAGCAGCCAAGAAGGGGATTCCTATGGCTACACCTTC. The encoded protein is CASSQEGDSYGYTF.

The chain carries TRBV7-9 and TRBJ2-3; 16 bases are a match to TRBD2. The CDR3 length is 19 residues. Germline V lookup: CDR1 SEHNR, CDR2 FQNEAQ (reference sequence). The junction had 12 bases not matched to a gene; V was cut back by 4 bases and J by 5 bases. The CDR3 bases are TGTGCCAGCAGCTCCGGGACTAGCGGGGGGGCGGGCTCTATAGATACGCAGTATTTT. Protein: CASSSGTSGGAGSIDTQYF.

The V gene is TRBV3-1 (or the pseudogene TRBV3-2), the J gene TRBJ1-1, with TRBD1 matching 7 bases. The CDR3 sequence is 15 residues long. The ends lost 4 bases at V and 1 base at J; junction bases unmatched: 6. Germline assignment: CDR1 LGHDT and CDR2 YNNKEL (reference sequence). The CDR3 loop reads CASSPRTGANTEAFF. CDR3 sequence (DNA): TGTGCCAGCAGCCCTCGGACAGGAGCGAACACTGAAGCTTTCTTT.

Worth noting for this clone: This CDR3 is also generated by other DNA sequences in the sample. The rearrangement joins TRBV19 to TRBJ2-7, with a possible D match to TRBD1 (6 bases). CDR1 is LNHDA and CDR2 is SQIVND in the germline V gene (reference sequence). The CDR3 spans 13 residues. Deletions cut 3 bases from V and 3 bases from J, with 9 bases between. The CDR3 nucleotides are TGTGCCAGTAGTATCGGCAGGGGCTACGAGCAGTACTTC. The encoded protein is CASSIGRGYEQYF.

This sequence joins TRBV19 and TRBJ2-5; 9 bases map to TRBD2. The germline V gene has CDR1 LNHDA and CDR2 SQIVND (reference sequence). This CDR3 has 16 amino acids. The V gene end was trimmed by 4 bases and the J gene end by 1 base; junction bases not matched to a gene: 7. CDR3 in DNA: TGTGCCAGTAGTACCATTAGCGGGGGACTCCAAGAGACCCAGTACTTC. Its translation: CASSTISGGLQETQYF.

The CDR3 coding sequence is TGCGCCAGCAGCCAAGGTCCGAAAGGACAGGGGGAGAACTATGGCTACACCTTC. Encoded protein: CASSQGPKGQGENYGYTF. V and J are TRBV5-1 and TRBJ1-2, with TRBD1 matching 10 bases. Trimming took 4 bases from V and 2 from J; bases not matched to a gene: 14. Germline assignment: CDR1 SGHRS and CDR2 YFSETQ. This CDR3 comprises 18 residues.

The V call is TRBV24-1, the J call TRBJ2-1; D may be TRBD2 (6 bases). This CDR3 spans 13 amino acids. Germline CDR1 KGHDR, CDR2 SFDVKD. Trimming shortened V by 5 bases and J by 7 bases, and 11 bases separated the two germline ends. Here the CDR3 reads CATSGGEKNEQFF. The CDR3 region has the DNA TGTGCCACCAGTGGGGGGGAGAAAAATGAGCAGTTCTTC.

This clone showed up just once. V gene TRBV5-1 combines with J gene TRBJ1-2, with D tentatively TRBD1 (6 bases). Germline CDR1 reads SGHRS; CDR2 reads YFSETQ. The CDR3 covers 15 residues. Trimming shortened V by 4 bases and J by 5 bases, and 18 bases separated the two germline ends. The CDR3 DNA follows: TGCGCCAGCAGCCGGAGTAAGACAGGAAGATATGGCTACACCTTC. Protein: CASSRSKTGRYGYTF.